This TCR beta chain was sequenced in a study of T-cell memory formation after mild COVID-19. TCRdb passed the 5' RACE reads through MiXCR, listing each CDR3 protein once. The sample records 400,000 to 550,000 distinct CDR3 sequences, 20% to 25% being singletons. Looked up from germline, CDR1 is SGHVS and CDR2 is FNYEAQ. The V end was cut by 3 bases, the J end by 0 bases, with 16 bases between. CDR3 length: 17 amino acids. The sequence came from an adult woman who had mild COVID-19 (a few samples of this study predate the infection). Cell type and time point are not known. Sequenced material: PBMCs or a T cell subset sorted from them (not recorded which). The chain uses TRBV7-6 and TRBJ2-3; D is uncertain. The CDR3 DNA follows: TGTGCCAGCAGCTTCCCATCTCACGGCACAAGCACAGATACGCAGTATTTT. Translation: CASSFPSHGTSTDTQYF.